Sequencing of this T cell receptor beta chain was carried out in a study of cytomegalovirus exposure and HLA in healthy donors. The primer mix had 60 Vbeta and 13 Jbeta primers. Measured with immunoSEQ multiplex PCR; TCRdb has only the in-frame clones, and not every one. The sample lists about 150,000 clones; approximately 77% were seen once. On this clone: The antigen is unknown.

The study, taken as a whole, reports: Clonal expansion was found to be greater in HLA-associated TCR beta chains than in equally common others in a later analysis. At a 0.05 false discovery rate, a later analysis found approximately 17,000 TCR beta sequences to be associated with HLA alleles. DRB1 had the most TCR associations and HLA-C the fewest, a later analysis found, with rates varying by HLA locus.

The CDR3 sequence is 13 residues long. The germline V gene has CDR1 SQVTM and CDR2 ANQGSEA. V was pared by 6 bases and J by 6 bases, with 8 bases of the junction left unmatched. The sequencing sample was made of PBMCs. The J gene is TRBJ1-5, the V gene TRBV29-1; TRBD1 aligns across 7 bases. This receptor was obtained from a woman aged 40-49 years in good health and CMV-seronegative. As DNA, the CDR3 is TGCAGCGTGACCGCAGGGGGTGGTCAGCCCCAGCATTTT. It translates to CSVTAGGGQPQHF. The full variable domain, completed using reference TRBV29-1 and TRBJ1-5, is SAVISQKPSRDICQRGTSLTIQCQVDSQVTMMFWYRQQPGQSLTLIATANQGSEATYESGFVIDKFPISRPNLTFSTLTVSNMSPEDSSIYLCSVTAGGGQPQHFGDGTRLSIL.